This entry concerns a single TCR beta chain. This clone's antigen is unknown. Base qualities are missing; no much larger clone stands one base away. Library prep was done by the immunoSEQ multiplex PCR assay. TCRdb obtained this table from immuneACCESS and retained in-frame rearrangements with V and J assigned. These tables miss some clones; where compared with another copy, unresolved V genes account for less than half of the shortfall, and the remainder is unexplained. The sample data list 56,000 or so clones, and about 89% of these were observed just once. The ten top clones hold more than 1.5% of the sample. The germline V gene sets CDR1 to KGHSH and CDR2 to LQKENI. The V end gives up 1 base and the J end 4 bases, leaving 3 bases in the junction not matched to a gene. The CDR3 measures 15 amino acids from cysteine to phenylalanine. Kept here is only the CDR3 DNA, which spans 45 bases and is read in frame from base 1.

This sample was taken from a study of T cell changes during pregnancy in multiple sclerosis (dated by TCRdb to between 2019 and 2020). As for the study more broadly: In women with multiple sclerosis, the researchers looked at how the T cell repertoire shifted as pregnancy progressed.

The source is a female donor with multiple sclerosis, enrolled in a pregnancy study. The rearrangement combines TRBV18 with TRBJ2-2; TRBD1 lines up with 7 middle nucleotides. The sequenced sample was peripheral blood, obtained after pregnancy. The base sequence is TGTGCCAGCTCACCACAGGGGGCCTTCACCGGGGAGCTGTTTTTT. Translation gives CASSPQGAFTGELFF.